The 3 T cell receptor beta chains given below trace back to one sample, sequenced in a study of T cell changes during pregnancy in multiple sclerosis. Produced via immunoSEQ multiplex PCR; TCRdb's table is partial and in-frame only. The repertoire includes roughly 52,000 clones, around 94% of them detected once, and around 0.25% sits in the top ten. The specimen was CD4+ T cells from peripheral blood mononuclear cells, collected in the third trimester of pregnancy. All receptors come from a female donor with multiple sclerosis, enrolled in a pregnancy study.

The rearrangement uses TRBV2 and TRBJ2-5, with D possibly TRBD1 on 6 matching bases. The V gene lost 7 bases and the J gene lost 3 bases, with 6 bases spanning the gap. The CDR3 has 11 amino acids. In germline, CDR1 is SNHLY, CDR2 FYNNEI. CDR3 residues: CASTGEETQYF. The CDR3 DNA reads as TGTGCCAGCACAGGGGAAGAGACCCAGTACTTC.

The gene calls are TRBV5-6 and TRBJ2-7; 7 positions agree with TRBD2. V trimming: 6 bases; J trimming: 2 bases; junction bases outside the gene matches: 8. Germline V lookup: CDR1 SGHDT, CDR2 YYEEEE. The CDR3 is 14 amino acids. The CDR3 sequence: CASTRTSGTYEQYF. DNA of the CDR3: TGTGCCAGCACCCGGACCAGCGGGACCTACGAGCAGTACTTC.

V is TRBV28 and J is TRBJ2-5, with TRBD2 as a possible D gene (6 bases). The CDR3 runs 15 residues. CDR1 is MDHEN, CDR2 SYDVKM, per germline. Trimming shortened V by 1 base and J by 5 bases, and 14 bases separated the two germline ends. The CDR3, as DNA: TGTGCCAGCAGTTTATTCGGGGGAGTAGATGAGACCCAGTACTTC. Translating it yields CASSLFGGVDETQYF.